This T cell receptor (beta chain) was retrieved from a study of beta chain features in type 1 diabetes (dated by TCRdb to the late 2010s). About the full investigation: Mean age, gender distribution, total cell number and subset yield were not different between patients and healthy donors. A total of over 95,000,000 sorted cells were examined across all samples, and RNA yield correlated strongly with the number of cells per subset. In the study, recently diagnosed type 1 diabetes patients and matched healthy donors were compared on the TCRB repertoires of their sorted circulating CD4+ T cell subsets. Whereas all 30 or so donors provided naive and central memory subsets, regulatory and stem cell-like memory subsets were isolated from just 8 patients and about 8 healthy donors.

V is clipped by 0 bases and J by 1 base, and the sequence between their germline boundaries is 9 bases long. Per the germline V gene (reference sequence), GTSNPN is the CDR1 and SVGIG is the CDR2. Including the terminal cysteine and phenylalanine, the CDR3 comprises 14 residues. Just the 42-base CDR3 DNA is kept, in frame starting at base 1. There are a few counts of this clone. Its specific antigen is unknown. No base qualities exist here, and no much larger clone lies one base off it. Each donor gave one peripheral blood draw, around 100 mL on average, collected into heparinised tubes. Naive, central memory, regulatory and stem cell-like memory CD4+ T cells were sorted on a BD FACSAria II using a panel including CD45RO, CCR7, CD25, CD127, CD95 and CD27. Every sorted population had a purity above 95%. PBMCs were separated immediately by Lymphoprep density gradient centrifugation and were stained directly, without being cultured. To minimize batch effects, samples were stained and sorted in pairs, one healthy donor with one patient per experiment.

The High Capacity cDNA Reverse Transcription Kit was used to reverse transcribe all of the isolated RNA, meaning that expressed TCRB transcripts were what got sequenced. Deep immunoSEQ sequencing was performed on naive, central memory and regulatory T cell samples, with an average of roughly 3.5 million total reads per sample. After sorted cells were lysed in RLT buffer, RNA was extracted with DNase-treated RNeasy Micro or Mini kits, with the choice depending on cell number. To prevent cross-contamination, each cell subset was processed individually, whereas patient and healthy donor samples were processed jointly. The immunoSEQ multiplex PCR was used to amplify TCRB sequences from cDNA, generating 87-bp fragments that spanned the CDR3 region. Sequencing of the amplicons was performed on the Illumina HiSeq platform. For the original study's pipeline: Synthetic template baselines were used to correct PCR bias computationally, reads within Hamming distance 2 were collapsed together, and singletons that could not be merged were discarded. Reads were aligned against IMGT so that V, D and J genes, CDR3 length and insertions or deletions at six rearrangement sites could be assigned. Within each subset, clonotype counts were normalized to sorted cell number, and only after that were true diversity and Gini coefficients computed with the tcR R package. The overlap coefficient, calculated on TCRB nucleotide sequences, was used to quantify repertoire sharing. Out-of-frame TCRB sequences from naive cells were analyzed as a proxy for the pre-selection repertoire. TCRdb holds this immuneACCESS table with in-frame rearrangements only. Some clones are missing; in checked studies, unresolved V genes explain under half, and the rest has no known cause. V and J calls and clone size come straight from that table; D and trimming were deduced from the DNA. This sample is represented by approximately 470,000 clones; roughly 31% of them were singletons. In total, the top ten clones hold around 0.065% of the sample.

Points the paper makes about the study in general: Because cDNA was sequenced instead of genomic DNA, activated cells with high expression could be over-represented, although the groups did not differ in activation or CD3 levels. In all four CD4+ subsets, TCRB CDR3 length was moderately but significantly shorter in type 1 diabetes patients. Shorter templates might be favored by PCR, yet because patient and control samples were amplified and corrected together, any such skew would affect both groups equally. At VDJ recombination sites, type 1 diabetes patients had fewer insertions and more deleted nucleotides, which implies abnormalities in thymic rearrangement. Because small numbers of individuals were included in the HLA sub-analyses, any influence of HLA type on TCRB rearrangement was left unresolved. Naive, central memory and regulatory TCRB repertoires appeared more similar among patients than among healthy donors.

The chain links TRBV30 with TRBJ2-5, and the D gene may be TRBD1, 5 bases matching. Sequencing was done on a sample of naive CD4+ T cells from blood. The cell subset or site label of this sample denotes: true naive CD4+ T cells. The receptor was isolated from a man aged 18-30 years in good health. The encoded CDR3 is CAWSVYRFQETQYF. The DNA is as follows: TGTGCCTGGAGTGTATACAGGTTCCAAGAGACCCAGTACTTC. Reference TRBV30 and TRBJ2-5 genes cover what lies past the CDR3, so the full variable domain is SQTIHQWPATLVQPVGSPLSLECTVEGTSNPNLYWYRQAAGRGLQLLFYSVGIGQISSEVPQNLSASRPQDRQFILSSKKLLLSDSGFYLCAWSVYRFQETQYFGPGTRLLVL.